This T cell receptor (beta chain) was recorded in a study of cytomegalovirus exposure and HLA in healthy donors. Looking at the study overall: A subsequent analysis stated that the 110 or so validation repertoires were run on the same platform as the 550 to 750 first-cohort repertoires. Study-level points and caveats: Reports showed the classifier diagnosing cytomegalovirus status with high specificity and sensitivity. Some TCR beta chains (roughly 160 of them) were listed as cytomegalovirus-associated. Testing in vitro showed a few CMV-associated chains specific for CMV antigens.

The assay was immunoSEQ multiplex PCR, and TCRdb's table has in-frame clones only and misses some. The sample has roughly 200,000 clones, 80% to 90% seen once. CDR1 is LGHNA and CDR2 is YNFKEQ in the germline V gene. The CDR3 runs 13 residues. V dropped 5 bases and J dropped 3 bases, with 11 bases sitting between them. This clone was recorded only once. Its antigen is still unknown. Sequencing was done on a sample of PBMCs. The sequence was obtained from a woman between 25 and 40 years old in good health and CMV-seronegative. The chain carries TRBV4-2 and TRBJ2-7; maybe TRBD2 (5 bases). The CDR3 loop reads CASSETTVYEQYF. DNA of the CDR3: TGTGCCAGCAGCGAGACTACTGTCTACGAGCAGTACTTC.